This record concerns one T cell receptor (beta chain) sequence. The data were obtained in a study of shared clonotypes between healthy human individuals. Measured with immunoSEQ multiplex PCR; TCRdb has only the in-frame clones, and not every one. The data show fewer than 550,000 clones, approximately 79% seen once. Trimming at V came to 5 bases and at J to 5 bases, leaving 7 bases not matched to a gene. The germline V gene encodes CDR1 MDHEN and CDR2 SYDVKM. The CDR3 runs to 14 residues. V is TRBV28 and J is TRBJ1-2; TRBD1 aligns across 8 bases. Sequenced sample: PBMCs. This TCR was sampled from a woman aged 40-49 years in good health. Some clones in this sample may be carry-over from other donors' samples. The DNA of the CDR3 is TGTGCCAGCAGTACCCTGGGGGACAGGTATGGCTACACCTTC. Residues: CASSTLGDRYGYTF.